Below, 25 T cell receptor beta chains from the same sample are listed, as sequenced in a study of beta chain features in type 1 diabetes. Study-level results: All four CD4+ subsets from Type 1 diabetes patients carried moderately but significantly shorter TCRB CDR3s.

Expressed TCRB transcripts got sequenced, as all isolated RNA was reverse transcribed. Here immunoSEQ multiplex PCR was the method, and the copy in TCRdb shows in-frame clones only, minus some. The sample gives under 300,000 clones, 16% of which show up once; 0.065% to 0.095% is in the top ten. No antigen is known for these receptors. The sample was naive CD4+ T cells from blood. These receptors originate from a man aged 30 to 39 with type 1 diabetes.

This chain connects TRBV9 to TRBJ2-1; D possibly corresponds to TRBD2 (6 bases). Germline V gene sequence: CDR1 SGDLS, CDR2 YYNGEE. This CDR3 is 15 amino acids long. V lost 2 bases and J lost 0, with 9 bases in between. The CDR3 region has the DNA TGTGCCAGCAGCGTGGGGACTGACTCCTACAATGAGCAGTTCTTC. Translating it yields CASSVGTDSYNEQFF. The complete variable domain, with remaining parts taken from reference TRBV9 and TRBJ2-1, reads DSGVTQTPKHLITATGQRVTLRCSPRSGDLSVYWYQQSLDQGLQFLIQYYNGEERAKGNILERFSAQQFPDLHSELNLSSLELGDSALYFCASSVGTDSYNEQFFGPGTRLTVL.

This clone was counted a few times. This chain links TRBV30 with TRBJ1-1; no reliable D call. The CDR3 spans 11 residues. The germline CDR1 and CDR2 sequences are GTSNPN and SVGIG (reference sequence). The V end was cut by 7 bases, the J end by 3 bases, with 9 bases between. DNA of the CDR3: TGTGCCTCCAGCCTGTACACTGAAGCTTTCTTT. Amino acids: CASSLYTEAFF.

The sample holds a few counts of this clone. Other DNA sequences in the sample encode the same CDR3. The CDR3 reads CASSLGTSGNNEQFF. The DNA of the CDR3 is TGTGCCAGCAGTTTAGGGACTAGCGGTAACAATGAGCAGTTCTTC. The rearrangement links TRBV28 to TRBJ2-1; 11 nucleotides align to TRBD2. The CDR3 covers 15 residues. Germline CDR1 MDHEN, CDR2 SYDVKM. V lost 2 bases to trimming and J lost 5 bases; unmatched junction nucleotides: 2.

The chain combines TRBV2 with TRBJ2-7; 11 positions match TRBD2. V was clipped by 7 bases and J by 5 bases; unmatched bases: 7. The CDR3 covers 14 residues. The V gene's germline CDR1 is SNHLY and CDR2 FYNNEI. The CDR3 region is CASTGTSGKDEQYF. CDR3 nucleotides: TGTGCCAGCACTGGGACTAGCGGTAAGGACGAGCAGTACTTC.

Regarding this clone: Other DNA sequences of this sample code for an identical CDR3. The rearrangement joins TRBV5-1 to TRBJ2-1; 9 bases are shared with TRBD1. The CDR3 has 15 amino acids. The V gene end was trimmed by 0 bases and the J gene end by 2 bases; junction bases not matched to a gene: 0. Germline assignment: CDR1 SGHRS and CDR2 YFSETQ. CDR3 bases: TGCGCCAGCAGCTTGGGACAGGGGGCCTACAATGAGCAGTTCTTC. It codes for CASSLGQGAYNEQFF.

The rearrangement uses TRBV6-5 and TRBJ2-7, with 8 nucleotides matching TRBD2. The CDR3 length is 14 residues. CDR1 MNHEY and CDR2 SVGAGI come from the germline V gene. V lost 6 bases and J lost 3; bases outside the gene matches: 7. In DNA form, the CDR3 reads TGTGCCAGCAGCTTAAGCGGGAGTGGCTACGAGCAGTACTTC. It translates to CASSLSGSGYEQYF.

The rearrangement joins TRBV9 to TRBJ2-7; D not resolved. Germline values: CDR1 SGDLS, CDR2 YYNGEE. Trimming pared 0 bases from V and 2 bases from J, leaving 9 bases between. This CDR3 contains 14 residues. CDR3 bases: TGTGCCAGCAGCGTAGATCAAGTAACCTACGAGCAGTACTTC. It encodes CASSVDQVTYEQYF.

This chain connects TRBV18 to TRBJ2-2; D is uncertain. Germline V CDR1 and CDR2: KGHSH, LQKENI. The length of the CDR3 is 12 residues. V lost 8 bases and J 7 bases, leaving 11 bases between the germline ends. DNA of the CDR3: TGTGCCAGCGGAGAAAGTAGCGGGGAGCTGTTTTTT. As protein: CASGESSGELFF.

In its sample, this clone was seen a few times. V is TRBV29-1 and J is TRBJ2-1; D not certain. V was trimmed by 4 bases and J by 4 bases, leaving 8 bases between them. The CDR3 length is 12 residues. Germline loops: CDR1 SQVTM, CDR2 ANQGSEA. The CDR3 spells CSVARSYNEQFF. DNA of the CDR3: TGCAGCGTTGCGCGTAGTTACAATGAGCAGTTCTTC.

The chain has TRBV29-1 and TRBJ2-1, with D possibly being TRBD2 (6 bases). CDR1 and CDR2 (germline): SQVTM, ANQGSEA. The CDR3 extends over 12 amino acids. Trimming removed 7 bases from V and 1 base from J, with 8 bases in between. For the CDR3, the DNA is TGCAGCGCCGGGACTTCCTACAATGAGCAGTTCTTC. Protein: CSAGTSYNEQFF.

This clone was counted between two and nine times. The chain combines TRBV29-1 with TRBJ1-4; D uncertain. V was pared by 3 bases and J by 7 bases, with 12 bases between. The length of the CDR3 is 13 residues. The germline V gene encodes CDR1 SQVTM and CDR2 ANQGSEA. The CDR3 region is CSVERLHGEKLFF. Written as DNA, the CDR3 is TGCAGCGTTGAGCGACTACACGGTGAAAAACTGTTTTTT. The full variable domain, with the rest looked up from reference TRBV29-1 and TRBJ1-4, is SAVISQKPSRDICQRGTSLTIQCQVDSQVTMMFWYRQQPGQSLTLIATANQGSEATYESGFVIDKFPISRPNLTFSTLTVSNMSPEDSSIYLCSVERLHGEKLFFGSGTQLSVL.

The J gene is TRBJ1-5, the V gene TRBV7-6; maybe TRBD1 (6 bases). V was cut by 10 bases and J by 5 bases, with 15 bases left in between. In germline, CDR1 is SGHVS, CDR2 FNYEAQ. The CDR3 is made up of 13 amino acids. In DNA, the CDR3 is TGTGCCACGGGGGCAGGAGAAGATCAGCCCCAGCATTTT. This codes for CATGAGEDQPQHF.

This clone occurred a few times. The V call is TRBV18, the J call TRBJ1-1; 10 bases are a match to TRBD1. With V trimmed by 6 bases and J by 4 bases, 2 bases remained unmatched. Germline values: CDR1 KGHSH, CDR2 LQKENI. This CDR3 contains 13 residues. Written as DNA, the CDR3 is TGTGCCAGCTCCGGGACAGGGGTCACTGAAGCTTTCTTT. It codes for CASSGTGVTEAFF.

This chain uses TRBV7-8 with TRBJ2-1, with D unresolved. The CDR3 contains 14 residues. Germline V gene data show CDR1 as SGHVS and CDR2 as FQNEAQ. V was trimmed by 7 bases and J by 5 bases, leaving 15 bases between them. The DNA for the CDR3 is TGTGCCAGCACAATTTGGCAGGATAACAATGAGCAGTTCTTC. Encoded protein: CASTIWQDNNEQFF.

The rearrangement uses TRBV2 and TRBJ1-1; D gene unclear. The CDR3 length is 11 residues. The germline V gene has CDR1 SNHLY and CDR2 FYNNEI. V was clipped by 7 bases and J by 3 bases, with 6 bases between them. CDR3 sequence (DNA): TGTGCCAGCATCTATGACACTGAAGCTTTCTTT. The encoded protein is CASIYDTEAFF.

V gene TRBV4-3 combines with J gene TRBJ2-1; tentative D call: TRBD2 (6 bases). The CDR3 covers 13 residues. Trimming removed 1 base from V and 9 bases from J, with 10 bases in between. Germline-derived CDR1 and CDR2 are LGHNA and YSLEER. CDR3 coding DNA: TGCGCCAGCAGCCAAGTATTACTAGCTGAGCAGTTCTTC. This codes for CASSQVLLAEQFF.

The chain joins TRBV10-3 to TRBJ2-5; D might be TRBD2 (6 bases). CDR3 length equals 13 residues. Per germline, CDR1 ENHRY and CDR2 SYGVKD. V lost 6 bases, J lost 2 bases, and 10 bases lay in between. CDR3 sequence (DNA): TGTGCCATCAGGGAGGGATATCAAGAGACCCAGTACTTC. This codes for CAIREGYQETQYF.

The sample holds a few counts of this clone. The chain couples TRBV30 to TRBJ1-2; no definite D call. CDR1 is GTSNPN and CDR2 is SVGIG in the germline V gene (reference sequence). V lost 1 base and J lost 8, with 5 bases in between. The CDR3 extends over 10 amino acids. The CDR3 nucleotides read TGTGCCTGGAGTGGCACGGGCTACACCTTC. Encoded protein: CAWSGTGYTF.

The chain uses TRBV9 and TRBJ1-3, with TRBD1 identical over 8 bases. V dropped 3 bases and J dropped 3; count of bases not matched to a gene: 5. CDR3 length equals 15 residues. Germline V gene data show CDR1 as SGDLS and CDR2 as YYNGEE. The CDR3 is CASSAQGASGNTIYF. The CDR3 coding sequence is TGTGCCAGCAGCGCTCAGGGGGCGAGTGGAAACACCATATATTTT. Full variable domain (missing parts from reference TRBV9 and TRBJ1-3): DSGVTQTPKHLITATGQRVTLRCSPRSGDLSVYWYQQSLDQGLQFLIQYYNGEERAKGNILERFSAQQFPDLHSELNLSSLELGDSALYFCASSAQGASGNTIYFGEGSWLTVV.

The CDR3 bases are TGTGCCAGCAGCCAGAGAGGTGAAGCTTTCTTT. Its protein is CASSQRGEAFF. The chain is built from TRBV14 and TRBJ1-1; the D is unclear. The CDR3 is made up of 11 amino acids. The germline V and J ends were trimmed by 3 bases and 7 bases, with 6 bases remaining between them. Germline-derived CDR1 and CDR2 are SGHDN and FVKESK. The entire variable domain, with the rest obtained from reference TRBV14 and TRBJ1-1, is as follows: EAGVTQFPSHSVIEKGQTVTLRCDPISGHDNLYWYRRVMGKEIKFLLHFVKESKQDESGMPNNRFLAERTGGTYSTLKVQPAELEDSGVYFCASSQRGEAFFGQGTRLTVV.

This clone showed up just a few times. This sequence joins TRBV29-1 and TRBJ2-3; 8 bases align to TRBD1. V dropped 8 bases and J dropped 0; count of bases not matched to a gene: 16. Germline CDR1 reads SQVTM; CDR2 reads ANQGSEA. The CDR3 contains 17 residues. In DNA form, the CDR3 reads TGCAGCATAGACAGGGGAGGTAGCGGTAGCAGCACAGATACGCAGTATTTT. Amino acids: CSIDRGGSGSSTDTQYF.

V usage is TRBV9 and J usage is TRBJ2-4, with TRBD2 identical over 8 bases. This CDR3 comprises 15 residues. The germline CDR1 and CDR2 sequences are SGDLS and YYNGEE. The V gene end was trimmed by 0 bases and the J gene end by 5 bases; junction bases not matched to a gene: 4. The chain's CDR3 is CASSVDPGGENIQYF. The CDR3, as DNA: TGTGCCAGCAGCGTAGACCCGGGAGGGGAAAACATTCAGTACTTC.

This clone has more than one count but fewer than ten. The rearrangement links TRBV15 to TRBJ1-3; D not resolved. Deletions cut 0 bases from V and 0 bases from J, with 9 bases between. The CDR3 length is 16 residues. In germline, CDR1 is LNHNV, CDR2 YYDKDF (reference sequence). The CDR3 DNA sequence: TGTGCCACCAGCAGAGATCGCGGTAACTCTGGAAACACCATATATTTT. This encodes CATSRDRGNSGNTIYF.

Concerning this clone: Other nucleotide sequences from this sample produce the same CDR3. CDR3 in DNA: TGTGCCAGCAGTTCACAAGAGACCCAGTACTTC. Its translation: CASSSQETQYF. The chain combines TRBV7-9 with TRBJ2-5; D call uncertain. Germline values: CDR1 SEHNR, CDR2 FQNEAQ (reference sequence). The CDR3 has 11 amino acids. V shed 6 bases and J shed 2 bases, with 4 bases lying between them.

The rearrangement uses TRBV12-5 and TRBJ1-2, with TRBD1 as a possible D gene (5 bases). Deletions cut 7 bases from V and 6 bases from J, with 9 bases between. From germline, CDR1 is LGHNT and CDR2 FRNRAP. This CDR3 contains 11 residues. The CDR3 region is CASAQGDGYTF. As DNA, the CDR3 is TGTGCTAGTGCCCAGGGTGATGGCTACACCTTC.